These 24 T cell receptor beta chains came from one sample sequenced in a study of graft-versus-host responses after intestinal transplantation. Their target antigens are unknown. Generated by immunoSEQ multiplex PCR, the TCRdb table keeps only in-frame clones and is missing some. This repertoire shows just under 65,000 clones, 90% to 95% found once; its top ten account for roughly 1.5%. The material was unstimulated CD8+ T cells sorted from spleen or lymph node cells, obtained before transplant. The source is a human donor who was the organ donor for an intestinal transplant.

The chain uses TRBV28 and TRBJ2-1; no reliable D call. Germline V CDR1 and CDR2: MDHEN, SYDVKM. V gave up 2 bases and J gave up 0 bases, with 5 bases separating them. The CDR3 totals 14 residues. CDR3 bases: TGTGCCAGCAGTTTAGCGGTCTCCTACAATGAGCAGTTCTTC. It is translated as CASSLAVSYNEQFF.

The chain employs TRBV2 and TRBJ1-3; D remains ambiguous. The CDR3 totals 14 residues. The ends were cut back, 5 bases at V and 1 base at J, with 9 bases in the middle. The germline V gene has CDR1 SNHLY and CDR2 FYNNEI. This CDR3 is CASSLAGSGNTIYF. CDR3 nucleotide sequence: TGTGCCAGCAGTCTAGCAGGTTCTGGAAACACCATATATTTT.

V usage is TRBV10-3 and J usage is TRBJ2-5; TRBD2 matches at 8 bases. V lost 2 bases to trimming and J lost 5 bases; unmatched junction nucleotides: 10. Germline CDR1 and CDR2: ENHRY and SYGVKD. The CDR3 extends over 16 amino acids. CDR3 residues: CAISEPLAGFNETQYF. Written as DNA, the CDR3 is TGTGCCATCAGTGAGCCCTTAGCGGGGTTCAATGAGACCCAGTACTTC.

The chain recombines TRBV7-9 with TRBJ2-7; D uncertain. Germline assignment: CDR1 SEHNR and CDR2 FQNEAQ (reference sequence). V lost 2 bases to trimming and J lost 7 bases, with 24 bases between them. CDR3 length: 17 residues. This CDR3 reads CASSLTLWNLFPREQYF. In DNA form, the CDR3 reads TGTGCCAGCAGCTTAACGCTCTGGAACCTGTTTCCTAGGGAGCAGTACTTC.

V and J are TRBV5-1 and TRBJ2-1; possibly TRBD1 for D (6 bases). This CDR3 has 13 amino acids. Germline V lookup: CDR1 SGHRS, CDR2 YFSETQ. Trimming pared 2 bases from V and 7 bases from J, leaving 10 bases between. CDR3 protein: CASSFTGNNEQFF. In DNA, the CDR3 is TGCGCCAGCAGCTTCACAGGGAATAATGAGCAGTTCTTC.

V is TRBV6-6 and J is TRBJ1-4; 7 bases line up with TRBD1. CDR3 length: 16 amino acids. Per germline, CDR1 MNHNY and CDR2 SVGAGI (reference sequence). The V gene end was trimmed by 5 bases and the J gene end by 4 bases; junction bases not matched to a gene: 10. Written as DNA, the CDR3 is TGTGCCAGCAGTCATTTGGTGGGACAGCTTAATGAAAAACTGTTTTTT. Translated: CASSHLVGQLNEKLFF.

The chain is built from TRBV16 and TRBJ2-7, with TRBD1 identical over 9 bases. Trimming took 3 bases from V and 5 from J; bases not matched to a gene: 8. The V gene's germline CDR1 is KGHSY and CDR2 FQNENV. The length of the CDR3 is 15 residues. The DNA of the CDR3 is TGTGCCAGCAGCCAGGCCGGGACAGGGTCTGACGAGCAGTACTTC. Its protein is CASSQAGTGSDEQYF.

The rearrangement uses TRBV6-1 and TRBJ2-5; 7 nucleotides line up with TRBD1. The J segment lost 5 bases and the V segment lost 8 bases, leaving 5 bases of the junction unmatched. The CDR3 runs 12 residues. Germline V CDR1 and CDR2: MNHNS, SASEGT. CDR3 DNA: TGTGCCAGCCGGGGACAGAGGGAGACCCAGTACTTC. It encodes CASRGQRETQYF.

The chain couples TRBV5-8 to TRBJ2-7; 7 bases map to TRBD1. The germline gives CDR1 SGHTS, CDR2 YDEGEE. J was trimmed by 0 bases and V by 3 bases; bases with no gene match: 9. CDR3 size: 16 residues. Written as DNA, the CDR3 is TGTGCCAGCAGCTCACAGGGGAAAATAGGCTCCTACGAGCAGTACTTC. The encoded protein is CASSSQGKIGSYEQYF.

V and J are TRBV5-6 and TRBJ1-3, with D tentatively TRBD1 (5 bases). The CDR3 loop spans 15 amino acids. Looked up from germline, CDR1 is SGHDT and CDR2 is YYEEEE. Between the trimmed V and J ends, which lost 1 base and 4 bases, there was a span of 12 bases. The CDR3 DNA sequence: TGTGCCAGCAGCTTGCAGGGAGGAGGGGGAAACACCATATATTTT. Amino acid sequence: CASSLQGGGGNTIYF.

This chain uses TRBV5-1 with TRBJ2-7; D might be TRBD2 (5 bases). The CDR3 is made up of 14 amino acids. Looked up from germline, CDR1 is SGHRS and CDR2 is YFSETQ. Trimming pared 0 bases from V and 3 bases from J, leaving 10 bases between. The CDR3 spells CASSLGSGDYEQYF. Here the CDR3 DNA reads TGCGCCAGCAGCTTGGGGTCCGGGGACTACGAGCAGTACTTC.

The chain uses TRBV7-6 and TRBJ2-1; 8 bases match TRBD1. With V trimmed by 4 bases and J by 0 bases, 8 bases remained unmatched. CDR3 length equals 17 residues. Germline V CDR1 and CDR2: SGHVS, FNYEAQ. In DNA, the CDR3 is TGTGCCAGCAGCTCCGAACGGACAGGGAGCTCCTACAATGAGCAGTTCTTC. It specifies CASSSERTGSSYNEQFF. Full variable domain (outside the CDR3, taken from reference TRBV7-6 and TRBJ2-1): GAGVSQSPRYKVTKRGQDVALRCDPISGHVSLYWYRQALGQGPEFLTYFNYEAQQDKSGLPNDRFSAERPEGSISTLTIQRTEQRDSAMYRCASSSERTGSSYNEQFFGPGTRLTVL.

Only one count was recorded for this clone. The chain couples TRBV4-3 to TRBJ1-4; D is perhaps TRBD1 (6 bases). Germline V gives CDR1 LGHNA, CDR2 YSLEER. This CDR3 is 16 amino acids long. Trimming stripped 2 bases from V and 8 bases from J, with 18 bases between. The CDR3 protein is CASSQSVAGVWEKLFF. As DNA, the CDR3 is TGCGCCAGCAGCCAATCCGTGGCAGGGGTTTGGGAAAAACTGTTTTTT.

V usage is TRBV9 and J usage is TRBJ2-3, with D tentatively TRBD1 (5 bases). This CDR3 has 15 residues. Germline CDR1 SGDLS, CDR2 YYNGEE. Trimming removed 6 bases from V and 2 bases from J, with 16 bases in between. The CDR3 DNA follows: TGTGCCAGCACCGAAAAGGGGTACAACACAGATACGCAGTATTTT. Protein sequence: CASTEKGYNTDTQYF.

CDR3 in DNA: TGCAGCGTTCCGAGACTAATAAGCTCTTCCGAGCAGTTCTTC. Its translation is CSVPRLISSSEQFF. The chain joins TRBV29-1 to TRBJ2-1; D perhaps matches TRBD2 (5 bases). CDR3 length: 14 residues. Per the germline V gene, CDR1 is SQVTM and CDR2 is ANQGSEA. V was trimmed by 5 bases and J by 10 bases, leaving 21 bases between them.

This chain links TRBV2 with TRBJ2-3; 10 nucleotides line up with TRBD1. V trimming: 6 bases; J trimming: 0 bases; junction bases outside the gene matches: 6. Germline V gives CDR1 SNHLY, CDR2 FYNNEI. This CDR3 region has 16 residues. DNA of the CDR3: TGTGCCAGCAGGAAACCGGGACAGGGGAGCACAGATACGCAGTATTTT. It yields the protein CASRKPGQGSTDTQYF.

This chain joins TRBV20-1 and TRBJ2-7; D is ambiguous. The CDR3 sequence is 11 residues long. Germline V lookup: CDR1 DFQATT, CDR2 SNEGSKA (reference sequence). V was pared by 2 bases and J by 4 bases, with 6 bases between. This CDR3 is CSARKRYEQYF. The CDR3 coding sequence is TGCAGTGCTAGAAAGAGGTACGAGCAGTACTTC.

The V call is TRBV5-5, the J call TRBJ1-1, with D perhaps TRBD1 (6 bases). V was clipped by 4 bases and J by 6 bases, with 25 bases between them. Germline V gives CDR1 SGHKS, CDR2 YYEKEE (reference sequence). The length of the CDR3 is 17 residues. CDR3 DNA sequence: TGTGCCAGCAGCAACCCGGCGGGGGGCGCAGTGACCTCTGAAGCTTTCTTT. Its translation is CASSNPAGGAVTSEAFF.

This sequence joins TRBV13 and TRBJ2-1; TRBD1 agrees at 7 bases. V lost 3 bases to trimming and J lost 2 bases; unmatched junction nucleotides: 4. The CDR3 is made up of 15 amino acids. Germline-derived CDR1 and CDR2 are PRHDT and FYEKMQ (reference sequence). The CDR3: CASSFLGQTYNEQFF. The CDR3 DNA follows: TGTGCCAGCAGCTTCCTGGGACAGACCTACAATGAGCAGTTCTTC.

The chain employs TRBV2 and TRBJ2-7, with 9 nucleotides matching TRBD2. The J segment lost 4 bases and the V segment lost 8 bases, leaving 12 bases of the junction unmatched. The CDR3 extends over 15 amino acids. CDR1 is SNHLY and CDR2 is FYNNEI in the germline V gene. In DNA, the CDR3 is TGTGCCAGCCGACAATCGACTAGCGGACTATACGAGCAGTACTTC. Translation: CASRQSTSGLYEQYF. Supplemented by reference TRBV2 and TRBJ2-7, the full variable domain reads EPEVTQTPSHQVTQMGQEVILRCVPISNHLYFYWYRQILGQKVEFLVSFYNNEISEKSEIFDDQFSVERPDGSNFTLKIRSTKLEDSAMYFCASRQSTSGLYEQYFGPGTRLTVT.

J is TRBJ1-2 and V is TRBV27; the D is unclear. This CDR3 has 13 amino acids. Germline loops: CDR1 MNHEY, CDR2 SMNVEV (reference sequence). V lost 6 bases, J lost 1 base, and 9 bases lay in between. The CDR3 sequence is CASSHNSNYGYTF. CDR3 in DNA: TGTGCCAGCAGCCATAACAGTAACTATGGCTACACCTTC.

This chain links TRBV5-4 with TRBJ1-1; 8 bases align to TRBD1. CDR3 size: 14 residues. Germline CDR1 is SGHNT and CDR2 is YYREEE (reference sequence). V was pared by 9 bases and J by 2 bases, with 9 bases of the junction left unmatched. CDR3 protein: CATGTGRINTEAFF. In DNA form, the CDR3 reads TGTGCCACCGGGACAGGACGGATCAACACTGAAGCTTTCTTT.

The chain has TRBV15 and TRBJ1-5; D perhaps matches TRBD1 (6 bases). This CDR3 has 13 amino acids. Germline CDR1 is LNHNV and CDR2 is YYDKDF (reference sequence). V dropped 6 bases and J dropped 5 bases, with 11 bases sitting between them. CDR3 protein: CATSQGPYQPQHF. The CDR3 coding sequence is TGTGCCACCAGTCAGGGGCCGTATCAGCCCCAGCATTTT.

The gene calls are TRBV5-1 and TRBJ1-2; D ambiguous. Trimming removed 4 bases at V and 2 bases at J, with 12 bases between. This CDR3 is 14 amino acids long. Germline values: CDR1 SGHRS, CDR2 YFSETQ. This CDR3 is CASSPKESNYGYTF. The DNA for the CDR3 is TGCGCCAGCAGCCCTAAGGAGTCGAACTATGGCTACACCTTC. The full variable domain, in which reference TRBV5-1 and TRBJ1-2 provide the parts outside the CDR3, is KAGVTQTPRYLIKTRGQQVTLSCSPISGHRSVSWYQQTPGQGLQFLFEYFSETQRNKGNFPGRFSGRQFSNSRSEMNVSTLELGDSALYLCASSPKESNYGYTFGSGTRLTVV.